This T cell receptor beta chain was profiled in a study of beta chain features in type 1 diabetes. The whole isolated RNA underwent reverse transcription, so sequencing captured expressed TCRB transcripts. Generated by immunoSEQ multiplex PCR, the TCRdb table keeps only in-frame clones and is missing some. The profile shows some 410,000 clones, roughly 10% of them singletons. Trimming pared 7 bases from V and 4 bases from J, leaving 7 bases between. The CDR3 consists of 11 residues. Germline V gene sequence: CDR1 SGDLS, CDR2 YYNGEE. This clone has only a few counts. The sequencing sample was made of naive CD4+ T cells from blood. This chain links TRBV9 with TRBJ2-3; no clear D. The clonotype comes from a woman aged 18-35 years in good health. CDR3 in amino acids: CASSTSDTQYF. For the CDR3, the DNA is TGTGCCAGCTCCACATCAGATACGCAGTATTTT.